This TCR beta chain is from a study of cytomegalovirus exposure and HLA in healthy donors. Study-wide results and limits: A later look showed TCR association rates differing by HLA locus, highest for DRB1 and lowest for HLA-C.

Amplification used 60 Vbeta primers and 13 Jbeta primers. TCRdb keeps only in-frame clones here, not all; method: immunoSEQ multiplex PCR. The sample includes around 170,000 clones, over 60% seen only once; the top ten take about 1.6%. The V gene lost 1 base and the J gene lost 3 bases, with 21 bases spanning the gap. The CDR3 is 18 residues long. Per germline, CDR1 SGHTA and CDR2 FQGTGA. Notes on this clone: Its antigen is unknown.

The chain combines TRBV7-3 with TRBJ1-1; no clear D. This TCR came from a girl between 5 and 17 years old in good health and CMV-seronegative. Input material: PBMCs. CDR3 bases: TGTGCCAGCAGCTTAATTGCCCGGAGGGAACCCCGGTACACTGAAGCTTTCTTT. It yields the protein CASSLIARREPRYTEAFF.